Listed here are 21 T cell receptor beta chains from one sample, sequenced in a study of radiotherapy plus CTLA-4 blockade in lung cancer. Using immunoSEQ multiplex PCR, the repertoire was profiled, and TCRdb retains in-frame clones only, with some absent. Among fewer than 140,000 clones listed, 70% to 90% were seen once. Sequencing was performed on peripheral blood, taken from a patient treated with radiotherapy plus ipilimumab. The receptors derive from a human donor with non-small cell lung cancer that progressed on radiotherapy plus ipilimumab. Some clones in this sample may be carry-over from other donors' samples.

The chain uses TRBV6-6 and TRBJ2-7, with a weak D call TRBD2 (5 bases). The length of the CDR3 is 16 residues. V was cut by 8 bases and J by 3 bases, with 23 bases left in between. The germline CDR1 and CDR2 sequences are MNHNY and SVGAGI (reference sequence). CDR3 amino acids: CASQHGERPEGYEQYF. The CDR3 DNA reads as TGTGCCAGCCAACATGGGGAGCGACCCGAAGGCTACGAGCAGTACTTC.

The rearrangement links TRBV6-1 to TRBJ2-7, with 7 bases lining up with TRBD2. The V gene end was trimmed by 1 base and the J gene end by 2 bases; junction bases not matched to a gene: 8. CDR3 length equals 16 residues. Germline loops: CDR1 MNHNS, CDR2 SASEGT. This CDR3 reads CASSEDLGGGAYEQYF. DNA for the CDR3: TGTGCCAGCAGTGAAGACTTGGGCGGGGGAGCCTACGAGCAGTACTTC.

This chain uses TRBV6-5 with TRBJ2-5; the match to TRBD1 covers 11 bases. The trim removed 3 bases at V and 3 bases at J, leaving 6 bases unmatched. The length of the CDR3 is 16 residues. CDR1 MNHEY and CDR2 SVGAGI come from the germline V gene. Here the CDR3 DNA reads TGTGCCAGCAGTTATATAGGGACAGGGGGTAAAGAGACCCAGTACTTC. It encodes CASSYIGTGGKETQYF.

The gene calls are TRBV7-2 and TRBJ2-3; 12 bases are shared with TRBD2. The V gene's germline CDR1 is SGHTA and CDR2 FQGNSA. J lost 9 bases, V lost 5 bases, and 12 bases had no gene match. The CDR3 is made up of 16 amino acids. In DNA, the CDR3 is TGTGCCAGCAGCCCTATACTAGCGGGGGGCCCTACCACGCAGTATTTT. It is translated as CASSPILAGGPTTQYF. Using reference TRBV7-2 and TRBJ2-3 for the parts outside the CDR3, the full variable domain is GAGVSQSPSNKVTEKGKDVELRCDPISGHTALYWYRQSLGQGLEFLIYFQGNSAPDKSGLPSDRFSAERTGGSVSTLTIQRTQQEDSAVYLCASSPILAGGPTTQYFGPGTRLTVL.

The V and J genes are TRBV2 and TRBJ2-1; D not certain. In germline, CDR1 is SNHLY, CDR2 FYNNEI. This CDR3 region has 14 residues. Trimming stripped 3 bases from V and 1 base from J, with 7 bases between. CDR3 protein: CASSDRQSYNEQFF. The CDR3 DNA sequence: TGTGCCAGCAGTGACCGCCAGTCCTACAATGAGCAGTTCTTC.

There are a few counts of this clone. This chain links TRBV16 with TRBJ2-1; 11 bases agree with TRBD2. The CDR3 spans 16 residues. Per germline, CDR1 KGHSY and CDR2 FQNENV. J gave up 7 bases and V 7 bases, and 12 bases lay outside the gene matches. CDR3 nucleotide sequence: TGTGCCAGCACTACACTGAGGCTAGCGGGGGGAAATGAGCAGTTCTTC. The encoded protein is CASTTLRLAGGNEQFF.

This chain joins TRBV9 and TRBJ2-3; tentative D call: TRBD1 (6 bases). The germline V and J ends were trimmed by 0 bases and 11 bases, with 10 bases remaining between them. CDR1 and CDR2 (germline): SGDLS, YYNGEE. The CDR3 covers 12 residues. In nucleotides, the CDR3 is TGTGCCAGCAGCGTAGTAAGGGGGAAGCAGTATTTT. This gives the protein CASSVVRGKQYF.

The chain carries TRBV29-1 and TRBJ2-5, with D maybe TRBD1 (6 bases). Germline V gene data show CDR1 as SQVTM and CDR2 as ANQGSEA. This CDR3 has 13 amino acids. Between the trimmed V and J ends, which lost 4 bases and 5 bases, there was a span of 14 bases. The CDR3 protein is CSVARGSEETQYF. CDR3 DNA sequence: TGCAGCGTTGCCAGGGGCAGTGAGGAGACCCAGTACTTC.

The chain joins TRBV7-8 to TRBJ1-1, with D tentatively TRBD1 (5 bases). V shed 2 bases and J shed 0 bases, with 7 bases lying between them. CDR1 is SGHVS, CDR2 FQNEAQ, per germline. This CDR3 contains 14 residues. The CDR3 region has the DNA TGTGCCAGCAGCTTAACAGGATTGAACACTGAAGCTTTCTTT. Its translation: CASSLTGLNTEAFF. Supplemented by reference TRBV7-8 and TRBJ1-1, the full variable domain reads GAGVSQSPRYKVAKRGQDVALRCDPISGHVSLFWYQQALGQGPEFLTYFQNEAQLDKSGLPSDRFFAERPEGSVSTLKIQRTQQEDSAVYLCASSLTGLNTEAFFGQGTRLTVV.

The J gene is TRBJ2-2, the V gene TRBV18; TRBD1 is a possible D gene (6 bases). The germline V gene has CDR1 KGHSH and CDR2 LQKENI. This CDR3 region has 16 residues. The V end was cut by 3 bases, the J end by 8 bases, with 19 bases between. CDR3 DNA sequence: TGTGCCAGCTCACCGAGACGGGGACAACTCCAGGGGGAGCTGTTTTTT. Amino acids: CASSPRRGQLQGELFF.

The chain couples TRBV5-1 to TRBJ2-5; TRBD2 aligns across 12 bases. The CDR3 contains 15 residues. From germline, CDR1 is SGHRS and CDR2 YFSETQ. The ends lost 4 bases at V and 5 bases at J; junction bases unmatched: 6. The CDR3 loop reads CASSQTGTSGETQYF. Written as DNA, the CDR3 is TGCGCCAGCAGCCAAACGGGGACTAGCGGGGAGACCCAGTACTTC.

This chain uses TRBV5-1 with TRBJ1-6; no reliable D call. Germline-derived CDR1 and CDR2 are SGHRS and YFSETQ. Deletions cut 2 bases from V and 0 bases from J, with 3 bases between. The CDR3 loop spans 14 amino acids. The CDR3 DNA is TGCGCCAGCAGCTTAAGCTCCTATAATTCACCCCTCCACTTT. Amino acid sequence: CASSLSSYNSPLHF. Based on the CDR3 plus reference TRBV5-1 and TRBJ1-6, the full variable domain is KAGVTQTPRYLIKTRGQQVTLSCSPISGHRSVSWYQQTPGQGLQFLFEYFSETQRNKGNFPGRFSGRQFSNSRSEMNVSTLELGDSALYLCASSLSSYNSPLHFGNGTRLTVT.

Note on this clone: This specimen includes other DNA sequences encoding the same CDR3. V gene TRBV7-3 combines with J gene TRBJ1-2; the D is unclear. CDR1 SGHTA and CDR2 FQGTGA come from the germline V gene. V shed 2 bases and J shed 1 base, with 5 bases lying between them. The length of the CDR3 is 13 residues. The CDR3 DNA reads TGTGCCAGCAGCTTAGGGAATAACTATGGCTACACCTTC. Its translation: CASSLGNNYGYTF.

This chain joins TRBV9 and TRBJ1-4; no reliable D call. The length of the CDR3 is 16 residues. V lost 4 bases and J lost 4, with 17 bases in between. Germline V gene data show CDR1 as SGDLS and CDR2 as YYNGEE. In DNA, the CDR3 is TGTGCCAGCAGCCTGGCCGGGAACCGGGATAATGAAAAACTGTTTTTT. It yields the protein CASSLAGNRDNEKLFF.

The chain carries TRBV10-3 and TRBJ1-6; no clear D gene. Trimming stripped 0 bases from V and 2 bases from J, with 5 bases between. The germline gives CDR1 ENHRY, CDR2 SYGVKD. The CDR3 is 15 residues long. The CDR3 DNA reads TGTGCCATCAGTGAGTCCGCAGCCTATAATTCACCCCTCCACTTT. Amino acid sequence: CAISESAAYNSPLHF.

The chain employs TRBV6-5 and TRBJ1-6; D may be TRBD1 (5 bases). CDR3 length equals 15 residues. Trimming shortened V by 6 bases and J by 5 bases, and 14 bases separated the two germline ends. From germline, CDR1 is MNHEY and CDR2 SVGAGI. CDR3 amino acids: CASRAQGSNNSPLHF. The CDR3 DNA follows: TGTGCCAGCAGGGCGCAGGGATCGAATAATTCACCCCTCCACTTT.

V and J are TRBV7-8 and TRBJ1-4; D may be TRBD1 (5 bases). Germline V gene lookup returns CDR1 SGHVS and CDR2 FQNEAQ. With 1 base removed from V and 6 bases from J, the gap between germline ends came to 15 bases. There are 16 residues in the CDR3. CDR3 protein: CASSLDRWGDHEKLFF. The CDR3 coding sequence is TGTGCCAGCAGCTTAGACAGGTGGGGGGACCATGAAAAACTGTTTTTT. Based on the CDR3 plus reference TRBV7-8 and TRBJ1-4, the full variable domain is GAGVSQSPRYKVAKRGQDVALRCDPISGHVSLFWYQQALGQGPEFLTYFQNEAQLDKSGLPSDRFFAERPEGSVSTLKIQRTQQEDSAVYLCASSLDRWGDHEKLFFGSGTQLSVL.

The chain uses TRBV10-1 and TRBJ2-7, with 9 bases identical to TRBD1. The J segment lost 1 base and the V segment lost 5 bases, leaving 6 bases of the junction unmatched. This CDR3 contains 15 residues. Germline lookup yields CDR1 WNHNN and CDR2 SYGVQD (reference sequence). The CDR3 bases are TGCGCCAGCAGTACGCGGGACAGGGTTTCCTACGAGCAGTACTTC. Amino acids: CASSTRDRVSYEQYF.

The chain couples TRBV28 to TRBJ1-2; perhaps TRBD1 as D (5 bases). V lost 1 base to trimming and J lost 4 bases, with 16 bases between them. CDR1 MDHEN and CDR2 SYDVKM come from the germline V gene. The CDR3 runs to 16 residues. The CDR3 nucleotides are TGTGCCAGCAGTTTATTGGTAGGGTCAGGGATCTATGGCTACACCTTC. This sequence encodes CASSLLVGSGIYGYTF.

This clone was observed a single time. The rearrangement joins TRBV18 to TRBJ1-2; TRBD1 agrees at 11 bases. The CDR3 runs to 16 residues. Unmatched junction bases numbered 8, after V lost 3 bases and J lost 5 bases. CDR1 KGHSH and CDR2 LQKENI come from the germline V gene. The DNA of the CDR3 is TGTGCCAGCTCACCCGGACAGGGGGCCTCCTTTTATGGCTACACCTTC. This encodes CASSPGQGASFYGYTF.

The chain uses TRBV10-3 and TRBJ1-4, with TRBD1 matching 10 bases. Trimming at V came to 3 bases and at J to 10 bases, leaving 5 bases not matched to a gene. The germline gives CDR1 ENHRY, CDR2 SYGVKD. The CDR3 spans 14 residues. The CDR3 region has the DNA TGTGCCATCAGTGACCGTGGACAGGGGGGAAAACTGTTTTTT. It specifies CAISDRGQGGKLFF.